This T cell receptor (beta chain) was obtained from a study of control samples from healthy donors and cancer patients. The CDR3 spans 15 residues. Between the trimmed V and J ends, which lost 2 bases and 0 bases, there was a span of 10 bases. Germline V lookup: CDR1 LGHDT, CDR2 YNNKEL (reference sequence). Clones were sequenced by immunoSEQ multiplex PCR, and TCRdb holds only the in-frame ones, with some missing. This sample has more than 110,000 clones; approximately 86% occur once, and the top ten carry roughly 8.4%. The chain recombines TRBV3-1 (or the pseudogene TRBV3-2) with TRBJ1-1, with D hard to call. The material sequenced was blood. The sequence derives from a woman aged 25 to 39 in good health. The CDR3 sequence is CASSQPAVLNTEAFF. DNA of the CDR3: TGTGCCAGCAGCCAACCGGCAGTCCTGAACACTGAAGCTTTCTTT.